What follows is one T cell receptor beta chain and its context. Its antigen is as yet unknown. A second roughly 7 to 12 cycle PCR used barcoded and J-beta primers. Each cDNA was tagged by a template-switch adaptor containing 12 random nucleotides. TCRdb re-analysed the 5' RACE reads in MiXCR, keeping a single row per CDR3 protein. The sample has about a million distinct CDR3 sequences; 48% are singletons. This CDR3 comprises 14 residues. Germline-derived CDR1 and CDR2 are DFQATT and SNEGSKA (reference sequence). V dropped 4 bases and J dropped 0; count of bases not matched to a gene: 4. This sample was included in a study of blood T cells in healthy people across ages. Overall study findings and caveats: The diversity estimates, figures obtained from one million T cells, were considered underestimates. Long-lived donors carried more naive CD4+ cells and greater diversity than aged donors. Any changes in expanded clonotypes were possibly confounded, as donor CMV status remained unknown.

V usage is TRBV20-1 and J usage is TRBJ2-7, with TRBD2 identical over 9 bases. The sequenced material came from blood. The TCR comes from a man aged 25-45 years in good health. The chain's CDR3 is CSATSGTSSYEQYF. The CDR3 bases are TGCAGTGCTACTAGCGGGACCAGCTCCTACGAGCAGTACTTC.